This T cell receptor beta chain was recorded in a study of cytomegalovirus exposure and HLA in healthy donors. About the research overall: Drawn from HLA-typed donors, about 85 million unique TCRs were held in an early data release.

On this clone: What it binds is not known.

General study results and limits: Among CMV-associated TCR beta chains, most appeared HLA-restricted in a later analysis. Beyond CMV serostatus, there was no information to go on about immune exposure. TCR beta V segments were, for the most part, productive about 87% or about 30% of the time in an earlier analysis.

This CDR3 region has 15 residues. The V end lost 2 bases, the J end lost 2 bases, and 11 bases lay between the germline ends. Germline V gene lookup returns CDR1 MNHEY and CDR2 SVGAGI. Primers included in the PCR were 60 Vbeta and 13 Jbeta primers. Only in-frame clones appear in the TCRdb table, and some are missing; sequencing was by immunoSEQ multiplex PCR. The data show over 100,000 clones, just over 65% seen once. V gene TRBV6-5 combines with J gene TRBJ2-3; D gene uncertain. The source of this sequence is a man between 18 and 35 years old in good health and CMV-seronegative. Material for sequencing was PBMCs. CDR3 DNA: TGTGCCAGCAGTTACGGCGTCAGGAACACAGATACGCAGTATTTT. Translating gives CASSYGVRNTDTQYF.